Listed here is a single T cell receptor (beta chain). Terminally differentiated effector memory CD45RA+ cells were excluded from the naive CD8 cells, which were CD45RO-negative and positively selected for CCR7. The data stem from a study of shared clonotypes between healthy human individuals. The V gene lost 3 bases and the J gene lost 2 bases, with 9 bases spanning the gap. This CDR3 is 13 amino acids long. Germline V gives CDR1 SQVTM, CDR2 ANQGSEA. The repertoire was sequenced with immunoSEQ multiplex PCR; TCRdb's copy has only in-frame clones and lacks some. The sample carries about 2.2 million clones, 85% to 95% recorded once.

The clonotype originates from a man aged 18 to 30 in good health. Some clones in this sample may be carry-over from other donors' samples. Sequenced material: naive CD8+ T cells from PBMCs. The J gene is TRBJ2-3, the V gene TRBV29-1; no clear D. CDR3 bases: TGCAGCGTTGAGGTGGGGTACACAGATACGCAGTATTTT. Amino acid sequence: CSVEVGYTDTQYF.